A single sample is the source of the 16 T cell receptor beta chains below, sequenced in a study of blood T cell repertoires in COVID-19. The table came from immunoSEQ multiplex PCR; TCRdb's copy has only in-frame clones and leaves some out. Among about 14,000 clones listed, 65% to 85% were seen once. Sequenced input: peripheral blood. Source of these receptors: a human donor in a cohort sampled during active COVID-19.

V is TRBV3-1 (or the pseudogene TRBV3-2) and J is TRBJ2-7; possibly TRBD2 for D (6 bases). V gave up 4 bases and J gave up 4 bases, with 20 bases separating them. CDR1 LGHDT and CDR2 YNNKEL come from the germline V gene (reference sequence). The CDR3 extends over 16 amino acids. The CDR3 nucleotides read TGTGCCAGCAGCCCCCGCGGAAGGCAGGGAGGATACGAGCAGTACTTC. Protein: CASSPRGRQGGYEQYF.

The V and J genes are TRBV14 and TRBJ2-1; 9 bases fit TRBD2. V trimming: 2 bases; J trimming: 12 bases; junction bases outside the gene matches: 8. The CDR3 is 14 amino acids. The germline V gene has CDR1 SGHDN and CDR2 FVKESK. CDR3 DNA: TGTGCCAGCAGCCAACTAGCGGGGTTTTCCGGGCAGTTCTTC. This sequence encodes CASSQLAGFSGQFF.

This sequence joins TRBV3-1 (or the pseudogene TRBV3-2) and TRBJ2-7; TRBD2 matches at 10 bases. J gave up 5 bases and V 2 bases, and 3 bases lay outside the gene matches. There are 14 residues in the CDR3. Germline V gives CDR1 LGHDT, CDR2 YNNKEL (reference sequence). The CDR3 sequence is CASSQWSGRDEQYF. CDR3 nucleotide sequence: TGTGCCAGCAGCCAATGGAGCGGGAGGGACGAGCAGTACTTC.

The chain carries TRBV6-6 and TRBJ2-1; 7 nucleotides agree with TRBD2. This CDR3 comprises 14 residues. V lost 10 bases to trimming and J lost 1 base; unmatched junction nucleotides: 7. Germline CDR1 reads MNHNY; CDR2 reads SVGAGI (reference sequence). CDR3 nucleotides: TGTGCCACTGACGGCGGGAGTTCCTACAATGAGCAGTTCTTC. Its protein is CATDGGSSYNEQFF.

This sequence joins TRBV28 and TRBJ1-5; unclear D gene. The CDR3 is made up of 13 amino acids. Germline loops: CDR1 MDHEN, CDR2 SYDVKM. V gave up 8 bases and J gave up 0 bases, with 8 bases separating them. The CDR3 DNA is TGTGCCAGCGGCCGGGATAGCAATCAGCCCCAGCATTTT. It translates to CASGRDSNQPQHF.

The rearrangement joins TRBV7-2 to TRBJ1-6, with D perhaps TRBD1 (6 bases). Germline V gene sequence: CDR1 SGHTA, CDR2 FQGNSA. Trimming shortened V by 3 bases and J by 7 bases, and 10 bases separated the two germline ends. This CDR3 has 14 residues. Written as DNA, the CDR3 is TGTGCCAGCAGCTTGAGGCAGGGGAATTCACCCCTCCACTTT. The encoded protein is CASSLRQGNSPLHF.

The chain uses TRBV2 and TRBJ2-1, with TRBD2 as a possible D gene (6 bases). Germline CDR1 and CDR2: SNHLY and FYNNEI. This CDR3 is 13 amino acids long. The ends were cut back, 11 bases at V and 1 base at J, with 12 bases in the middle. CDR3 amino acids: CARGRGSYNEQFF. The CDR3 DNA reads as TGTGCCCGCGGTCGGGGGTCCTACAATGAGCAGTTCTTC.

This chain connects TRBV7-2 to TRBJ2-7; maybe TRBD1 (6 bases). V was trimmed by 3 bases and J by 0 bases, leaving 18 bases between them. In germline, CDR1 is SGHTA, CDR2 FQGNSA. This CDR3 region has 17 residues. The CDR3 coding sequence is TGTGCCAGCAGCTTTGTAGGGGGTAGCGAGGGCTCCTACGAGCAGTACTTC. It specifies CASSFVGGSEGSYEQYF.

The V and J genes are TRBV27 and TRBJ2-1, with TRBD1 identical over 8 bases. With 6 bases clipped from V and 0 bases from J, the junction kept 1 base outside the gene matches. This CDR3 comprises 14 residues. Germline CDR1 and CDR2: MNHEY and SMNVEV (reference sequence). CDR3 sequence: CASRGTGSYNEQFF. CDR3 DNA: TGTGCCAGCAGAGGGACAGGCTCCTACAATGAGCAGTTCTTC.

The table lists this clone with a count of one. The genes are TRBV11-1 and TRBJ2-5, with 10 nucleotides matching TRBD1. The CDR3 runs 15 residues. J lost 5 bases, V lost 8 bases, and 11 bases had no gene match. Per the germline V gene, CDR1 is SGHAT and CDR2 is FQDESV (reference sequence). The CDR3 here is CASRSEDRGQETQYF. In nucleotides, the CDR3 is TGTGCCAGCCGAAGCGAAGACAGGGGGCAGGAGACCCAGTACTTC. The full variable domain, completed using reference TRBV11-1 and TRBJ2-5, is EAEVAQSPRYKITEKSQAVAFWCDPISGHATLYWYRQILGQGPELLVQFQDESVVDDSQLPKDRFSAERLKGVDSTLKIQPAELGDSAMYLCASRSEDRGQETQYFGPGTRLLVL.

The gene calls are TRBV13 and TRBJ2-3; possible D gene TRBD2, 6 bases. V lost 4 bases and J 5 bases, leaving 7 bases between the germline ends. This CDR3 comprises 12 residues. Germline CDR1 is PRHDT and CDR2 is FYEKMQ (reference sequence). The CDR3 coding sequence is TGTGCCAGCAGCTATAGCGGAGATACGCAGTATTTT. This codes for CASSYSGDTQYF.

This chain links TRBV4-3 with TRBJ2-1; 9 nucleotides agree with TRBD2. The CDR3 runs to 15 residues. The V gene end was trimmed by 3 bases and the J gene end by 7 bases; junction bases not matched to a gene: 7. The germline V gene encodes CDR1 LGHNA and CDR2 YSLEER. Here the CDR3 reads CASSQMGGRVNEQFF. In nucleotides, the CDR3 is TGCGCCAGCAGCCAGATGGGCGGGAGGGTGAATGAGCAGTTCTTC.

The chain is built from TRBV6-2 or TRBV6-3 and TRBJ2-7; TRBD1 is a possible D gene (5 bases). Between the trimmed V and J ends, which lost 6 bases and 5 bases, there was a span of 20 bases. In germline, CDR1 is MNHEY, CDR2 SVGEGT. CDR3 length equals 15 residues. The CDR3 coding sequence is TGTGCCAGCAGCCAACCGGCGGATTCAGGGAACGAGCAGTACTTC. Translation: CASSQPADSGNEQYF.

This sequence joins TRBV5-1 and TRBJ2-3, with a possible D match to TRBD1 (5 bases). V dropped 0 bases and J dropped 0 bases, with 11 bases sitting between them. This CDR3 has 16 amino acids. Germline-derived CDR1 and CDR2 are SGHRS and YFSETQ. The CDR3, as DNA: TGCGCCAGCAGCTTGGGGGCAGGGATTAGCACAGATACGCAGTATTTT. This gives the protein CASSLGAGISTDTQYF.

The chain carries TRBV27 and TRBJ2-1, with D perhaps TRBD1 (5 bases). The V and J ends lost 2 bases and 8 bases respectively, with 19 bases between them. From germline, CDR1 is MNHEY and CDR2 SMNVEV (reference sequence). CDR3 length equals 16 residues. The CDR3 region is CASSLDTGLAGHEQFF. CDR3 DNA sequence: TGTGCCAGCAGTTTAGATACAGGTTTAGCAGGCCATGAGCAGTTCTTC.

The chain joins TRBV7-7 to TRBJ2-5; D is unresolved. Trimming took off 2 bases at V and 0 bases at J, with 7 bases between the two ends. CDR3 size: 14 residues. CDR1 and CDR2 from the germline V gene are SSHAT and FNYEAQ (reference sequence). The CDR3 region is CASSLTLYQETQYF. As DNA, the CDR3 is TGTGCCAGCAGCTTAACTCTGTACCAAGAGACCCAGTACTTC. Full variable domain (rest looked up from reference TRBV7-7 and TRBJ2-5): GAGVSQSPRYKVTKRGQDVTLRCDPISSHATLYWYQQALGQGPEFLTYFNYEAQPDKSGLPSDRFSAERPEGSISTLTIQRTEQRDSAMYRCASSLTLYQETQYFGPGTRLLVL.